This T cell receptor beta chain was sequenced during a study of cytomegalovirus exposure and HLA in healthy donors. Here immunoSEQ multiplex PCR was the method, and the copy in TCRdb shows in-frame clones only, minus some. Of 120,000 or so clones listed, roughly 88% are singletons. Findings and caveats of the study: According to a subsequent analysis, TCR clusters from the first cohort were inclined to appear together in the 130 or so validation repertoires. It was reportedly the case that the classifier diagnosed cytomegalovirus status with high specificity and sensitivity.

CDR1 MGHRA and CDR2 YSYEKL come from the germline V gene. V shed 4 bases and J 0 bases; nucleotides not matched to a gene: 1. The length of the CDR3 is 15 residues. To note about this clone: Its target is not known.

The sequencing input was PBMCs. This receptor was identified in a man younger than 35 in good health and CMV-seronegative. The chain carries TRBV4-1 and TRBJ1-5; TRBD1 agrees at 9 bases. Here the CDR3 DNA reads TGCGCCAGCAGCCGGACAGGGGATAGCAATCAGCCCCAGCATTTT. Translating it yields CASSRTGDSNQPQHF.